This record looks at one T cell receptor (beta chain) sequence and its context. The sample comes from a study of blood T cell repertoires in COVID-19. Study information: Collection of acute and convalescent COVID-19 samples took place in the United States, Italy and Spain. The analysed material was cDNA or gDNA that came from T cells, B-cell-depleted T cells, or PBMCs.

Sequencing was performed with immunoSEQ multiplex PCR; in TCRdb, only in-frame clones are kept and a portion is missing. The sample includes approximately 100,000 clones, approximately 62% of them seen just once. Source material: peripheral blood. This clonotype was sampled from a man at least 80 years old with acute or convalescent COVID-19.

In DNA form, the CDR3 reads TGTGCCAGCAGCCTTTGGACAGATAACTATGGCTACACCTTC. Translated, it gives CASSLWTDNYGYTF. This chain joins TRBV28 and TRBJ1-2; tentatively, D is TRBD1 (6 bases). Germline V CDR1 and CDR2: MDHEN, SYDVKM. The CDR3 has 14 residues. V was trimmed by 6 bases and J by 1 base, leaving 12 bases between them.